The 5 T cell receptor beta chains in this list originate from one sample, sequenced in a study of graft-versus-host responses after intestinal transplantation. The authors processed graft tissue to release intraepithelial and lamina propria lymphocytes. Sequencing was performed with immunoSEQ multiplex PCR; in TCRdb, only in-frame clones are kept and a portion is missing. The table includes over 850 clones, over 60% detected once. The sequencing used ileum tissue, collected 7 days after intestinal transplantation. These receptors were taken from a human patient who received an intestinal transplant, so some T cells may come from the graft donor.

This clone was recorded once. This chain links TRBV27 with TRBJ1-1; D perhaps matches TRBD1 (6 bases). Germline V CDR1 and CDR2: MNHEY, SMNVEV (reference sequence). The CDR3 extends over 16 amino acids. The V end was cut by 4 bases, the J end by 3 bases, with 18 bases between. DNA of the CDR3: TGTGCCAGCAGTTGGGAAGGGGGGGGGCGTGACACTGAAGCTTTCTTT. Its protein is CASSWEGGGRDTEAFF.

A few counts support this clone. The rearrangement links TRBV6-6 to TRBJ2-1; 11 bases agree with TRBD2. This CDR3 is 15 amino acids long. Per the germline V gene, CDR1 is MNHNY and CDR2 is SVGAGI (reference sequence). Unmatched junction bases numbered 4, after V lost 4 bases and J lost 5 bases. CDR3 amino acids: CASSLAGGPNNEQFF. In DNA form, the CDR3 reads TGTGCCAGCAGTTTAGCGGGGGGGCCTAACAATGAGCAGTTCTTC.

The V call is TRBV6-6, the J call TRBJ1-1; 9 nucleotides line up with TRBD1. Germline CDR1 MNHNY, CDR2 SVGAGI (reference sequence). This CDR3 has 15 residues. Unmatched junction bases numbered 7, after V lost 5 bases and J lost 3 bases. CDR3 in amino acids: CASSQTGGAYTEAFF. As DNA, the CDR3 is TGTGCCAGCAGTCAAACAGGGGGCGCGTACACTGAAGCTTTCTTT.

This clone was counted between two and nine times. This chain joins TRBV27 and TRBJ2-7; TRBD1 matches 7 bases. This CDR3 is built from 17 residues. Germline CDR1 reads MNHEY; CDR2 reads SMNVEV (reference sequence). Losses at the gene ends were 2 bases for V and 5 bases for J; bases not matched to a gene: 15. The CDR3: CASSLGDSLRGYDEQYF. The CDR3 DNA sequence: TGTGCCAGCAGTTTAGGGGACAGTTTAAGGGGGTACGACGAGCAGTACTTC.

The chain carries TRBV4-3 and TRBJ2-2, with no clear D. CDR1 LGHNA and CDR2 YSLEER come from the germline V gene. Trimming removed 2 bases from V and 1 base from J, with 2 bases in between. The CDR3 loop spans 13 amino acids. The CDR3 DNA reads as TGCGCCAGCAGCCAAAAGAACACCGGGGAGCTGTTTTTT. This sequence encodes CASSQKNTGELFF.